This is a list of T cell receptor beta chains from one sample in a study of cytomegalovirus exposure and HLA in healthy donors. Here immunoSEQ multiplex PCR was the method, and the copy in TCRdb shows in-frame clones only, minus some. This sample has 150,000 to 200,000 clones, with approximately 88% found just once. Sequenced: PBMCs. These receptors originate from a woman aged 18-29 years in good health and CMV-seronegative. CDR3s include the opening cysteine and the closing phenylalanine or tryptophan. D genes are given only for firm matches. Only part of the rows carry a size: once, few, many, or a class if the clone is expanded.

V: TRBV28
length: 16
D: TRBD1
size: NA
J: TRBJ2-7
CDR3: CASSLVRDSRSYEQYF
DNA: TGTGCCAGCAGTTTGGTTAGGGACAGCCGCTCCTACGAGCAGTACTTC

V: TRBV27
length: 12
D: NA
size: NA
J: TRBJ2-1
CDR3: CASRRTHNEQFF
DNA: TGTGCCAGCAGACGGACACACAATGAGCAGTTCTTC

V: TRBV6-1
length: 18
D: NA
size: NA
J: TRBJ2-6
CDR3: CASSGFDHGPSGANGLTF
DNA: TGTGCCAGCAGTGGATTCGATCACGGGCCCTCTGGGGCCAACGGCCTGACTTTC

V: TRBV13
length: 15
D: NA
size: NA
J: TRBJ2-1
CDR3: CASSLDPLPNNEQFF
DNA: TGTGCCAGCAGCTTAGACCCTCTCCCTAACAATGAGCAGTTCTTC

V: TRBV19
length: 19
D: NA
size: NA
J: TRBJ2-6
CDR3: CASSMVRRVSTSGANVLTF
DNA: TGTGCCAGTAGTATGGTCCGCAGGGTATCGACCTCTGGGGCCAACGTCCTGACTTTC

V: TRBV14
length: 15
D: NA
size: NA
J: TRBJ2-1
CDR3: CASSQGLDPYNEQFF
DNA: TGTGCCAGCAGCCAAGGACTAGACCCCTACAATGAGCAGTTCTTC

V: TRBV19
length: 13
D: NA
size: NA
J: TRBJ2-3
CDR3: CASMGVGMGTQYF
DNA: TGTGCCAGTATGGGCGTAGGTATGGGTACGCAGTATTTT

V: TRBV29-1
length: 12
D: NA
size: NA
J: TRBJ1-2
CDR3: CSVASSNYGYTF
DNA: TGCAGCGTTGCCAGTTCTAACTATGGCTACACCTTC

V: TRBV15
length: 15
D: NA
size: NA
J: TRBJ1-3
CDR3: CATSRDRSSGNTIYF
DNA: TGTGCCACCAGCAGAGACCGCAGCTCTGGAAACACCATATATTTT

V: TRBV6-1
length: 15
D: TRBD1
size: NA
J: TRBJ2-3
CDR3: CASSGTGGDTDTQYF
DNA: TGTGCCAGCAGTGGGACAGGGGGGGACACAGATACGCAGTATTTT

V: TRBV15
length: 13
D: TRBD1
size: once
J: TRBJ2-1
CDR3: CATGTVLTNEQFF
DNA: TGTGCCACCGGGACAGTTTTAACCAATGAGCAGTTCTTC

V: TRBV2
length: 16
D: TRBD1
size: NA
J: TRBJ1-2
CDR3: CASRGGTGGKLYGYTF
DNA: TGTGCCAGCAGAGGCGGGACAGGGGGCAAATTGTATGGCTACACCTTC

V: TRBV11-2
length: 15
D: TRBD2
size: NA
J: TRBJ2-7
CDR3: CASSLVGTSGDEQYF
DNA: TGTGCCAGCAGCTTAGTTGGCACTAGCGGGGATGAGCAGTACTTC

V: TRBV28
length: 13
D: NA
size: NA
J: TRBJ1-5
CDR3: CASSRQNSQPQHF
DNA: TGTGCCAGCAGCCGTCAAAACAGTCAGCCCCAGCATTTT

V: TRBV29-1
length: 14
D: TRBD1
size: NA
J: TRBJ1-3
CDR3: CSVAKTGPGNTIYF
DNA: TGCAGCGTTGCTAAGACAGGGCCTGGAAACACCATATATTTT

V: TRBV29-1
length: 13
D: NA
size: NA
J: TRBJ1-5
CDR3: CSVQGQDNQPQHF
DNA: TGCAGCGTCCAGGGGCAGGACAATCAGCCCCAGCATTTT

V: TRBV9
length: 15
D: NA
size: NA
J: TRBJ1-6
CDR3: CASSHGQGYNSPLHF
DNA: TGTGCCAGCAGCCACGGCCAGGGCTATAATTCACCCCTCCACTTT

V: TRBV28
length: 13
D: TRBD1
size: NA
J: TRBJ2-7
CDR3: CASSPQGAGEQYF
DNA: TGTGCCAGCAGTCCCCAGGGGGCTGGCGAGCAGTACTTC

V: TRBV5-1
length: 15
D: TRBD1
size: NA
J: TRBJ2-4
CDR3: CASSLGGTGSNSQYF
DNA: TGCGCCAGCAGCTTGGGAGGGACAGGGTCAAACAGTCAGTACTTC

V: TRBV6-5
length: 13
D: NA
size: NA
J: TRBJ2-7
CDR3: CASSPRRADEQYF
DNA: TGTGCCAGCAGTCCTCGGAGGGCGGACGAGCAGTACTTC

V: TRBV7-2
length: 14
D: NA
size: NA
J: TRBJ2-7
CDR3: CASSLFGQGDEQYF
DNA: TGTGCCAGCAGCTTATTTGGGCAGGGTGACGAGCAGTACTTC

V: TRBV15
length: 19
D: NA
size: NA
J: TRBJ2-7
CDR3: CATSRRKSIPGGRSYEQYF
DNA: TGTGCCACCAGCAGACGAAAAAGTATTCCAGGAGGCCGCTCCTACGAGCAGTACTTC

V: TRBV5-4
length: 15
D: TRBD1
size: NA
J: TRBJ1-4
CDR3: CASSSQGAANEKLFF
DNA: TGTGCCAGCAGCTCACAGGGGGCGGCTAATGAAAAACTGTTTTTT

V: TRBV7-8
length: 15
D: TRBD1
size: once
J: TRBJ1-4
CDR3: CASSDPGQSNEKLFF
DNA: TGTGCCAGCAGCGATCCGGGACAGTCAAACGAAAAACTGTTTTTT

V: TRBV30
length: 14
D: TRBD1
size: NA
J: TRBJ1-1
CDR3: CAWRGQGGNTEAFF
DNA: TGTGCCTGGAGGGGACAGGGGGGGAACACTGAAGCTTTCTTT

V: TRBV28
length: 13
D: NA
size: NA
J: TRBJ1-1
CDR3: CASSLSLDTEAFF
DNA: TGTGCCAGCAGTTTATCCCTAGACACTGAAGCTTTCTTT

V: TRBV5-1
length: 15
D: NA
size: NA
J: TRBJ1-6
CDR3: CASRNGQTINSPLHF
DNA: TGCGCCAGCCGAAACGGACAGACCATTAATTCACCCCTCCACTTT

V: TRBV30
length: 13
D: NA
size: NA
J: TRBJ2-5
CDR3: CAWSVQKVETQYF
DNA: TGTGCCTGGAGTGTACAAAAAGTGGAGACCCAGTACTTC

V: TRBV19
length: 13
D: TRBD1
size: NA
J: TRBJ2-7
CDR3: CASSIDRGKEQYF
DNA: TGTGCCAGTAGTATCGACAGGGGGAAGGAGCAGTACTTC

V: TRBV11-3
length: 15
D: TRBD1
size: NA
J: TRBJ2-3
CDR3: CASSKGQYPADTQYF
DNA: TGTGCCAGCAGCAAGGGACAGTATCCAGCAGATACGCAGTATTTT

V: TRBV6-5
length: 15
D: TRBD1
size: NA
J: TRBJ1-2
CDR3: CASSSTGALTYGYTF
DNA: TGTGCCAGCAGTTCAACAGGGGCGCTAACCTATGGCTACACCTTC

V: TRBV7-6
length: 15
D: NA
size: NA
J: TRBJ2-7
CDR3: CASSLSDSPSYEQYF
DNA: TGTGCCAGCAGCTTATCGGACAGCCCATCCTACGAGCAGTACTTC

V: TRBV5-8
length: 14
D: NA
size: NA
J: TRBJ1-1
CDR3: CASSLRQMNTEAFF
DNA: TGTGCCAGCAGCTTGAGACAGATGAACACTGAAGCTTTCTTT

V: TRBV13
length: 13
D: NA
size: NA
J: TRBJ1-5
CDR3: CASSLHRLQPQHF
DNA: TGTGCCAGCAGCCTGCACAGGCTCCAGCCCCAGCATTTT

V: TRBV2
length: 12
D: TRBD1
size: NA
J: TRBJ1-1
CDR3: CASSRGQGPAFF
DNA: TGTGCCAGCAGTAGGGGACAGGGGCCAGCTTTCTTT

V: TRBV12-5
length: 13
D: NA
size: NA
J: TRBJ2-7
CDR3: CASGFAIEYEQYF
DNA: TGTGCTAGTGGTTTTGCCATAGAATACGAGCAGTACTTC

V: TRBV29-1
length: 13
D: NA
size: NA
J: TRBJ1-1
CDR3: CSAHPDFGPEAFF
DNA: TGCAGCGCCCATCCGGACTTCGGGCCTGAAGCTTTCTTT

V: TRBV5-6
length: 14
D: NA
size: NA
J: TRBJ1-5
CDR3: CASTPGGSREPQHF
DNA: TGTGCCAGCACACCCGGGGGGTCCCGAGAGCCCCAGCATTTT

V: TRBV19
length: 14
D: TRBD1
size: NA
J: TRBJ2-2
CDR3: CASSRDRGIGELFF
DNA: TGTGCCAGTAGCCGGGACAGGGGTATCGGGGAGCTGTTTTTT

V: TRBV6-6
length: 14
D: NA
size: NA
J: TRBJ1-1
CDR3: CASTRGQQNTEAFF
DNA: TGTGCCAGCACACGGGGACAACAAAACACTGAAGCTTTCTTT

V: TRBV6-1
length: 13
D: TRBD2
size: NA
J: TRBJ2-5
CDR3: CASSDGLVVPQYF
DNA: TGTGCCAGCAGTGACGGACTAGTAGTCCCCCAGTACTTC

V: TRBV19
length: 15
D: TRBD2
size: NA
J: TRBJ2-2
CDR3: CASTSSGGPTGELFF
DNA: TGTGCCAGTACCTCTAGCGGGGGGCCCACCGGGGAGCTGTTTTTT

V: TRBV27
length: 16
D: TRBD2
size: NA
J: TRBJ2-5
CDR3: CASSKNSGLAQETQYF
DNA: TGTGCCAGCAGCAAGAACTCCGGACTAGCCCAAGAGACCCAGTACTTC

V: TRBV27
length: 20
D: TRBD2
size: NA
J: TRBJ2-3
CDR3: CATTPSGLAGGYTSTDTQYF
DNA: TGTGCCACCACCCCGTCAGGACTAGCGGGGGGCTACACTAGCACAGATACGCAGTATTTT

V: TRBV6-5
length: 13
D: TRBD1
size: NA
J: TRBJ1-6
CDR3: CASSGTGVSPLHF
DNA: TGTGCCAGCAGCGGGACAGGGGTTTCACCCCTCCACTTT

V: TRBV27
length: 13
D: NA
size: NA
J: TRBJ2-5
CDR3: CASYRDPRGTQYF
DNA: TGTGCCAGCTACAGGGACCCAAGAGGGACCCAGTACTTC